This is a list of T cell receptor beta chains from one sample in a study of blood T cells in healthy people across ages. TCRdb reanalysed the 5' RACE reads using MiXCR and keeps one entry per CDR3 protein. The sample holds more than 1,400,000 distinct CDR3 sequences, approximately 38% seen once. Sequencing was carried out using blood. Receptor source: a woman aged 18-30 years in good health. Both conserved end residues are part of each CDR3. The order of the fields is V gene, D gene, J gene, clone size, CDR3 DNA, CDR3 protein. A D gene is named only where the DNA matches it firmly. Expanded clones are given a class, and other clones once, few, many or no size at all.

V gene: TRBV25-1
D gene: .
J gene: TRBJ1-5
clone size: .
CDR3 DNA: TGTGCCAGCAGTGCCAACACCACGGGGGGCAATCAGCCCCAGCATTTT
CDR3 protein: CASSANTTGGNQPQHF

V gene: TRBV20-1
D gene: TRBD1
J gene: TRBJ1-4
clone size: few
CDR3 DNA: TGCAGTGCTATTCCAGGGGGAACAGCTAATGAAAAACTGTTTTTT
CDR3 protein: CSAIPGGTANEKLFF

V gene: TRBV28
D gene: TRBD2
J gene: TRBJ2-3
clone size: .
CDR3 DNA: TGTGCCAGCCCTTCTGGGACTACCTCGATCACAGATACGCAGTATTTT
CDR3 protein: CASPSGTTSITDTQYF

V gene: TRBV7-9
D gene: .
J gene: TRBJ1-1
clone size: .
CDR3 DNA: TGTGCCAGCATCCAAACAGGGCAGCCACCCATGAACACTGAAGCTTTCTTT
CDR3 protein: CASIQTGQPPMNTEAFF

V gene: TRBV6-5
D gene: .
J gene: TRBJ1-6
clone size: .
CDR3 DNA: TGTGCCAGCAGTTACGGGGCAGGTTCACCCCTCCACTTT
CDR3 protein: CASSYGAGSPLHF

V gene: TRBV6-2/TRBV6-3
D gene: .
J gene: TRBJ2-3
clone size: .
CDR3 DNA: TGTGCCAGCAGTTACCAGAGAACCGGGACTCTCACAGATACGCAGTATTTT
CDR3 protein: CASSYQRTGTLTDTQYF

V gene: TRBV18
D gene: .
J gene: TRBJ2-5
clone size: few
CDR3 DNA: TGTGCCAGCTCAGCGTCAGGGAAAGAGACCCAGTACTTC
CDR3 protein: CASSASGKETQYF

V gene: TRBV12-3/TRBV12-4
D gene: TRBD2
J gene: TRBJ2-1
clone size: few
CDR3 DNA: TGTGCCAGCAGCGGACTAGCGGGAGGGCCCTCGGGGTACAATGAGCAGTTCTTC
CDR3 protein: CASSGLAGGPSGYNEQFF

V gene: TRBV20-1
D gene: .
J gene: TRBJ2-7
clone size: .
CDR3 DNA: TGCAGTGCTACTGAGTTGTACGAGCAGTACTTC
CDR3 protein: CSATELYEQYF

V gene: TRBV27
D gene: TRBD1
J gene: TRBJ2-7
clone size: many
CDR3 DNA: TGTGCCAGCAGTTTAAGCTCGCGGACAGGGTCCGAGCAGTACTTC
CDR3 protein: CASSLSSRTGSEQYF

V gene: TRBV5-1
D gene: .
J gene: TRBJ2-1
clone size: .
CDR3 DNA: TGCGCCAGCAGCTTGATTGGCCAGAGCTCCTACAATGAGCAGTTCTTC
CDR3 protein: CASSLIGQSSYNEQFF

V gene: TRBV12-3/TRBV12-4
D gene: .
J gene: TRBJ2-7
clone size: once
CDR3 DNA: TGTGCCAGCAGTTTAGGAATTTTTGGTCTCTACGAGCAGTACTTC
CDR3 protein: CASSLGIFGLYEQYF

V gene: TRBV20-1
D gene: .
J gene: TRBJ1-6
clone size: .
CDR3 DNA: TGCAGTGCTAGGGACCGACGGGGGAGTTCTAATTCACCCCTCCACTTT
CDR3 protein: CSARDRRGSSNSPLHF

V gene: TRBV27
D gene: .
J gene: TRBJ1-2
clone size: .
CDR3 DNA: TGTGCCAGCGGCACCTCGGGCCTCCTTTCCTTGGGCTACACCTTC
CDR3 protein: CASGTSGLLSLGYTF

V gene: TRBV28
D gene: .
J gene: TRBJ2-7
clone size: once
CDR3 DNA: TGTGCCAGCAGTTCAACAGGGCTGGTTAACTACGAGCAGTACTTC
CDR3 protein: CASSSTGLVNYEQYF

V gene: TRBV6-2/TRBV6-3
D gene: TRBD1
J gene: TRBJ1-1
clone size: .
CDR3 DNA: TGTGCCAGCAGTACCCCGACAGGGAACACTGGAGCTTTCTTT
CDR3 protein: CASSTPTGNTGAFF

V gene: TRBV12-3/TRBV12-4
D gene: .
J gene: TRBJ1-1
clone size: .
CDR3 DNA: TGTGCCAGCAGAAAGGGGCCTTCCGCTGAAGCTTTCTTT
CDR3 protein: CASRKGPSAEAFF

V gene: TRBV11-3
D gene: .
J gene: TRBJ2-1
clone size: few
CDR3 DNA: TGTGCCAGCAGCTCAGGGGTACACTCCTACAATGAGCAGTTCTTC
CDR3 protein: CASSSGVHSYNEQFF

V gene: TRBV28
D gene: .
J gene: TRBJ2-5
clone size: .
CDR3 DNA: TGTGCCAGCAGCCCCTCCGGGCCGAGGGGGAAGACCCAGTACTTC
CDR3 protein: CASSPSGPRGKTQYF

V gene: TRBV29-1
D gene: .
J gene: TRBJ1-2
clone size: .
CDR3 DNA: TGCAGCGTTGAAATCACAGGAGGACAGTATGGCTACACCTTC
CDR3 protein: CSVEITGGQYGYTF

V gene: TRBV12-3/TRBV12-4
D gene: .
J gene: TRBJ2-3
clone size: .
CDR3 DNA: TGTGCCAGCAGTTTGTCGGTAGCTTACACAGATACGCAGTATTTT
CDR3 protein: CASSLSVAYTDTQYF

V gene: TRBV20-1
D gene: .
J gene: TRBJ2-3
clone size: .
CDR3 DNA: TGCAGTGCTTTACTGAGTCGTGGGGACACAGATACGCAGTATTTT
CDR3 protein: CSALLSRGDTDTQYF

V gene: TRBV28
D gene: TRBD2
J gene: TRBJ2-5
clone size: few
CDR3 DNA: TGTGCCAGCAGTTTAGCGGCTAGCGGCCAAGAGACCCAGTACTTC
CDR3 protein: CASSLAASGQETQYF

V gene: TRBV6-2/TRBV6-3
D gene: TRBD2
J gene: TRBJ2-1
clone size: few
CDR3 DNA: TGTGCCAGCAGTTACCCCGGGACTAGCGGGAGAGATTGGAATGAGCAGTTCTTC
CDR3 protein: CASSYPGTSGRDWNEQFF

V gene: TRBV6-2/TRBV6-3
D gene: TRBD2
J gene: TRBJ2-7
clone size: .
CDR3 DNA: TGTGCCAGCAGTCGAATGGGGACTAGCGGATACGAGCAGTACTTC
CDR3 protein: CASSRMGTSGYEQYF

V gene: TRBV27
D gene: TRBD1
J gene: TRBJ2-3
clone size: .
CDR3 DNA: TGTGCCAGCAGTCTCGGGACAGGGCCAGATACGCAGTATTTT
CDR3 protein: CASSLGTGPDTQYF

V gene: TRBV12-3/TRBV12-4
D gene: TRBD2
J gene: TRBJ2-1
clone size: .
CDR3 DNA: TGTGCCAGCAGGGAAGGACTAGCGGGAAAGGGTGAGCAGTTCTTC
CDR3 protein: CASREGLAGKGEQFF

V gene: TRBV3-1
D gene: .
J gene: TRBJ1-2
clone size: many
CDR3 DNA: TGTGCCAGCAGCCAAGCGGATTATGGCTACACCTTC
CDR3 protein: CASSQADYGYTF

V gene: TRBV10-2
D gene: .
J gene: TRBJ1-1
clone size: .
CDR3 DNA: TGCGCCAGCAGTGGGACGGGGATGAACACTGAAGCTTTCTTT
CDR3 protein: CASSGTGMNTEAFF